These T cell receptor beta chains were read from a single sample in a study of T cell repertoires in ileal Crohn's disease. TCRdb's copy holds only in-frame clones and misses some; the assay was immunoSEQ multiplex PCR. The sample yields roughly 4,500 clones, around 78% seen once. Specimen: ileal tissue. All receptors come from an adult with Crohn's disease. CDR3s leave out the opening cysteine and the closing phenylalanine or tryptophan.

cdr3_length	v_call	cdr3_aa
12	TRBV30	AWSMGADDTEAF
11	TRBV4-1	ASSREVDGELF
9	TRBV19	ASMRATEAF
10	TRBV29-1	SVGQGGEKLF
14	TRBV28	ASSLELAGARGTQY
12	TRBV5-1	ASRTDRSNQPQH
13	TRBV5-4	ASSSDVRPGGEQF
11	TRBV28	ASSLSQFYGYT
17	TRBV6-1	ASSEGDTHTGARGYGYT
12	TRBV10-3	AIRSGTGGTEAF
12	TRBV18	ASSPLGSNDEQF
13	TRBV7-2	ASSPQREATGELF
16	TRBV30	AWRGGPRSVRADQPQH
10	TRBV29-1	SVGGRSYGYT
13	TRBV5-1	ASSIGTTGSGELF
13	TRBV5-1	ASRGSRQGINEQY
13	TRBV6-5	ASSYGASGANVLT
11	TRBV6-5	ASSYQGSSEAF